The present TCR beta chain was sequenced within a study of T-cell reconstitution after alpha-beta-depleted transplantation in children. About this clonotype: Its target is unknown.

Study findings and constraints: After one year, T-cell counts and TCRbeta diversity mostly came from new T cells.

For TCRbeta, the library was prepared with unique molecular identifiers. TCRdb used MiXCR to reprocess the PCR reads, holding one entry per CDR3 protein. The repertoire holds around 130,000 distinct CDR3 sequences, with roughly 10% as singletons. The CDR3 is 13 residues long. The germline gives CDR1 SQVTM, CDR2 ANQGSEA. The specimen was PBMCs, mostly from graft donor cells, collected 180 days after TCRalphabeta/CD19-depleted stem cell transplant. The source of this sequence is a girl less than two years old who had a stem cell transplant for combined immunodeficiency, so the T cells may come from the graft donor. This chain joins TRBV29-1 and TRBJ2-2; TRBD2 is a possible D gene (5 bases). The CDR3 DNA sequence: TGCCCGGTGGGCGGGCATTACACCGGGGAGCTGTTTTTT. This codes for CPVGGHYTGELFF.